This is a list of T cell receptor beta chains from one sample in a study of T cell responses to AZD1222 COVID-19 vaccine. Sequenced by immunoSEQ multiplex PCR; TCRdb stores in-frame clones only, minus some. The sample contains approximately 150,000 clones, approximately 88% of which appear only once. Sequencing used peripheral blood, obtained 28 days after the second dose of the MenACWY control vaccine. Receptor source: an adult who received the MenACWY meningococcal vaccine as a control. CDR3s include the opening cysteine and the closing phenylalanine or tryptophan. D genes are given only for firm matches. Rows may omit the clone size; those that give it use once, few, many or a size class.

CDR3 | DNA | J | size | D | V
CASSLSRSELFF | TGTGCCAGCAGTTTGAGCAGATCCGAACTGTTTTTT | TRBJ1-4 | . | . | TRBV28
CASSQDPRNTIYF | TGTGCCAGCAGCCAAGATCCGCGAAACACCATATATTTT | TRBJ1-3 | . | . | TRBV3-1/TRBV3-2
CASSLNRGQSSYEQYF | TGTGCCAGCAGCCTAAACAGAGGACAGAGCTCCTACGAGCAGTACTTC | TRBJ2-7 | . | . | TRBV3-1/TRBV3-2
CASSLKGGFGYEQYF | TGTGCCAGCAGCTTAAAGGGTGGGTTCGGCTACGAGCAGTACTTC | TRBJ2-7 | . | . | TRBV7-2
CASSSGGREGSYEQYF | TGTGCCAGTAGTTCCGGGGGAAGGGAGGGCTCCTACGAGCAGTACTTC | TRBJ2-7 | . | TRBD2 | TRBV19
CASSLDPKQGNSAFF | TGTGCCAGCAGCTTAGATCCAAAGCAGGGGAATTCCGCTTTCTTT | TRBJ1-1 | many | . | TRBV7-6
CASSSKPGPGYGYTF | TGTGCCAGTAGTTCAAAACCTGGACCGGGCTATGGCTACACCTTC | TRBJ1-2 | . | . | TRBV19
CASSPSGRFGEEKLFF | TGTGCCAGCAGCCCTTCCGGGCGGTTCGGTGAAGAAAAACTGTTTTTT | TRBJ1-4 | . | . | TRBV14
CASSRRTESNEKLFF | TGCGCCAGCAGCCGCAGGACGGAAAGTAATGAAAAACTGTTTTTT | TRBJ1-4 | . | . | TRBV4-1
CASRKGGQNTYEQYF | TGTGCCAGTAGGAAGGGCGGTCAGAATACCTACGAGCAGTACTTC | TRBJ2-7 | . | . | TRBV19
CASSLPGLGYYEQFF | TGTGCCAGCAGTCTTCCGGGACTAGGTTATTACGAGCAGTTCTTC | TRBJ2-1 | . | TRBD2 | TRBV6-2/TRBV6-3
CASSTRTGADGYTF | TGTGCCAGCAGCACCCGGACAGGGGCAGATGGCTACACCTTC | TRBJ1-2 | . | TRBD1 | TRBV4-2
CASSQIQGNGKLFF | TGTGCCAGCAGCCAAATACAGGGGAATGGAAAACTGTTTTTT | TRBJ1-4 | . | TRBD1 | TRBV3-1/TRBV3-2
CASRSKQETQYF | TGTGCCAGCAGGTCAAAGCAAGAGACCCAGTACTTC | TRBJ2-5 | . | . | TRBV7-9
CASSSTSGQARFF | TGTGCCAGCAGTTCGACTAGCGGTCAGGCTCGGTTCTTC | TRBJ2-1 | few | TRBD2 | TRBV12-3/TRBV12-4
CASSILRDRASKGFTEAFF | TGTGCCAGTAGTATACTCCGGGACAGGGCTTCAAAAGGGTTCACTGAAGCTTTCTTT | TRBJ1-1 | . | TRBD1 | TRBV19
CASSLVGGGEQFF | TGTGCCAGCAGCTTAGTCGGCGGGGGCGAGCAGTTCTTC | TRBJ2-1 | . | . | TRBV13
CASSSPGVAGLETQYF | TGTGCCAGCAGCTCCCCTGGGGTAGCGGGGCTAGAGACCCAGTACTTC | TRBJ2-5 | . | TRBD2 | TRBV5-4
CASSPLGTGPNSPLHF | TGTGCCAGCTCACCACTCGGGACAGGACCCAATTCACCCCTCCACTTT | TRBJ1-6 | . | TRBD1 | TRBV18
CASSPSAGTGGTEAFF | TGTGCCAGCAGCCCCTCCGCCGGGACAGGGGGGACTGAAGCTTTCTTT | TRBJ1-1 | . | TRBD1 | TRBV7-3
CASSYRRGRGETQYF | TGTGCCAGCAGTTATCGCAGGGGGCGCGGTGAGACCCAGTACTTC | TRBJ2-5 | . | TRBD1 | TRBV2
CASGLVIAGLPNEQYF | TGTGCTAGTGGTTTGGTGATTGCAGGGCTACCCAACGAGCAGTACTTC | TRBJ2-7 | . | . | TRBV12-5
CASSPRLAGNEQFF | TGTGCCAGCAGCCCCCGACTAGCGGGCAATGAGCAGTTCTTC | TRBJ2-1 | . | TRBD2 | TRBV7-2
CASSLARASTGELFF | TGCGCCAGCAGCTTGGCACGAGCCTCCACCGGGGAGCTGTTTTTT | TRBJ2-2 | . | . | TRBV5-1
CASSFRPPQRRSTNTEAFF | TGTGCCAGCAGCTTCCGCCCCCCACAGCGCCGCTCAACGAACACTGAAGCTTTCTTT | TRBJ1-1 | . | . | TRBV4-2
CASSTSTGGGTEAFF | . | TRBJ1-1 | . | . | TRBV25-1
CASSDSSSPLHF | TGTGCCAGCAGCGACAGTAGTTCACCCCTCCACTTT | TRBJ1-6 | . | . | TRBV3-1/TRBV3-2
CASSTGLAVETQYF | TGTGCCAGCAGTACCGGACTAGCGGTAGAGACCCAGTACTTC | TRBJ2-5 | once | TRBD2 | TRBV6-5
CASRLRSGTASHEQYF | TGTGCCAGCAGGCTTCGATCGGGGACAGCCTCCCACGAGCAGTACTTC | TRBJ2-7 | . | TRBD1 | TRBV7-2
CAGDSGRVSLSSYNEQFF | TGTGCCGGCGATAGCGGGAGGGTTTCTTTGAGCTCCTACAATGAGCAGTTCTTC | TRBJ2-1 | . | TRBD2 | TRBV27
CASSDRGLGEQPQHF | TGTGCCAGCAGCGACAGGGGCCTTGGGGAGCAGCCCCAGCATTTT | TRBJ1-5 | few | TRBD1 | TRBV5-6
CASSTGRETQYF | TGTGCCAGTAGTACGGGGAGGGAGACCCAGTACTTC | TRBJ2-5 | . | . | TRBV19
CASSPQGQQLYTEAFF | TGTGCCAGCTCACCTCAGGGACAGCAACTTTACACTGAAGCTTTCTTT | TRBJ1-1 | . | TRBD1 | TRBV18
CASSFMVAEYNEQFF | TGTGCCAGCAGTTTTATGGTAGCGGAATACAATGAGCAGTTCTTC | TRBJ2-1 | few | . | TRBV27
CASRQIDNSPLHF | TGTGCCAGCAGACAGATAGATAATTCACCCCTCCACTTT | TRBJ1-6 | . | . | TRBV6-5
CASSPDTTNEKLFF | TGTGCCAGCAGCCCGGACACCACTAATGAAAAACTGTTTTTT | TRBJ1-4 | . | . | TRBV28
CATLGGFGNTEAFF | TGTGCCACCCTAGGGGGGTTCGGGAACACTGAAGCTTTCTTT | TRBJ1-1 | . | . | TRBV6-5
CASSYEGWSSPGELFF | TGTGCCAGCAGTTACGAGGGGTGGTCATCACCCGGGGAGCTGTTTTTT | TRBJ2-2 | few | . | TRBV6-2/TRBV6-3
CASSVSPGQGSGANVLTF | TGTGCCAGCAGCGTCTCTCCGGGACAGGGATCTGGGGCCAACGTCCTGACTTTC | TRBJ2-6 | . | TRBD1 | TRBV9
CASSLLGTGDGYTF | TGCGCCAGCAGCTTGCTTGGGACAGGGGATGGCTACACCTTC | TRBJ1-2 | . | TRBD1 | TRBV5-1
CASSLAPTSGWARNYGYTF | TGTGCCAGCAGCTTAGCCCCCACTTCCGGGTGGGCCCGTAACTATGGCTACACCTTC | TRBJ1-2 | . | . | TRBV7-2
CAGTVTNEKLFF | TGTGCCGGAACAGTAACTAATGAAAAACTGTTTTTT | TRBJ1-4 | . | . | TRBV2
CASSGTWGTKTQYF | TGTGCCAGCAGTGGGACTTGGGGTACGAAGACCCAGTACTTC | TRBJ2-5 | . | . | TRBV2
CASSLAGVRNTEAFF | TGTGCCAGCAGTTTAGCAGGGGTACGAAACACTGAAGCTTTCTTT | TRBJ1-1 | . | . | TRBV27
CASSLDKIVSPLHF | TGTGCCAGCAGCTTGGATAAAATAGTTTCACCCCTCCACTTT | TRBJ1-6 | . | . | TRBV11-3
CASSSTKNTEAFF | TGCGCCAGCAGCTCCACCAAGAACACTGAAGCTTTCTTT | TRBJ1-1 | . | . | TRBV5-1